This TCR beta chain was recovered during a study of metastatic and nonmetastatic thyroid tumors. Study context: Repertoires from blood and tumor or nodule tissue of malignant and benign thyroid patients were compared.

Study-wide findings and caveats: For both blood and tumor, malignant thyroid tumors reportedly showed significantly higher TCR beta diversity than benign nodules did.

Ten or more counts support this clone. Its antigen is not identified. In the authors' methods: A classifier for distant metastasis in papillary thyroid cancer was constructed using CDR3 differences observed across clinicopathological groups. TCRdb ran MiXCR on the PCR reads. The V and J calls were determined by TCRdb, not by the authors. The sample yields approximately 22,000 clones, about 16% seen once. Patients were all untreated before their thyroid surgery. Germline values: CDR1 SGHNT, CDR2 YYREEE (reference sequence). V shed 3 bases and J shed 3 bases, with 15 bases lying between them. The CDR3 is 15 residues long.

The rearrangement joins TRBV5-4 to TRBJ1-2; D is possibly TRBD1 (6 bases). This TCR came from a female donor with papillary thyroid cancer or a benign thyroid nodule (not recorded which). Some clones in this sample may be carry-over from other donors' samples. The sequenced material came from tumor tissue. CDR3 residues: CASSSPRGADYGYTF. CDR3 nucleotide sequence: TGTGCCAGCAGCTCTCCCAGGGGAGCAGACTATGGCTACACCTTC.